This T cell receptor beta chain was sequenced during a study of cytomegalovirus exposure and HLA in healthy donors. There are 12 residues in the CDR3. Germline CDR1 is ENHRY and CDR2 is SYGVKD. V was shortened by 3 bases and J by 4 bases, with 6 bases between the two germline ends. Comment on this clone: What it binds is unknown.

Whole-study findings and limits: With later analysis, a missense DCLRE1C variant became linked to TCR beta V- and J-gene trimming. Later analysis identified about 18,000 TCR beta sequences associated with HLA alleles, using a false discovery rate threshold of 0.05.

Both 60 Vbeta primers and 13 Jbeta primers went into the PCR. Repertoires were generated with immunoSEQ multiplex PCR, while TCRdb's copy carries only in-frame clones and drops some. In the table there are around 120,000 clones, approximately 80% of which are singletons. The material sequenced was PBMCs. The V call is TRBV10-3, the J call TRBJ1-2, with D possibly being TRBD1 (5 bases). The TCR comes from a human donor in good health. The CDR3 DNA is TGTGCCATCAGTGACGACAGCTATGGCTACACCTTC. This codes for CAISDDSYGYTF.